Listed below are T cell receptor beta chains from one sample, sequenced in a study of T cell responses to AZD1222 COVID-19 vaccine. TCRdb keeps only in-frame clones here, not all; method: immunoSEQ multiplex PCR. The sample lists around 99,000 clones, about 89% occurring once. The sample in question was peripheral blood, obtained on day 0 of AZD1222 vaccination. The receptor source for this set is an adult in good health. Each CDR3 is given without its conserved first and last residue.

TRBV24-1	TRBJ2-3	ATSDHPSADTSTDTQY
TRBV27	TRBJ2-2	ASRLRFLDTGELF
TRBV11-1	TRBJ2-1	ASSPSLSSGHNEQF
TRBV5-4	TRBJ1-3	ASSEQRGLLSGNTIY
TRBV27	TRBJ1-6	ASRPQGGHSPLH
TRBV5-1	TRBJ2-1	ASSIHTGTSGYNEQF
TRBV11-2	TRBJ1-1	ASSLDGAAGPTEAF
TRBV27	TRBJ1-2	ASSFVGSDYGYT
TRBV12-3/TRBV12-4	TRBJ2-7	ASSLSIEQY
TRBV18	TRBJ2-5	ASSPPGTSRQETQY
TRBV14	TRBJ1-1	ASSGPGQRTEAF
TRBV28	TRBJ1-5	ASTPPGQPQH
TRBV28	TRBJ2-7	ASSSPTQGFEQY
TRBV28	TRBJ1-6	ASRLNTGQDNSPLH
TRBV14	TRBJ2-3	ASSHLRTRPDTQY
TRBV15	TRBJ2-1	ATSRDTGLAGGDEQF
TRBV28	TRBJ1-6	ASSLLKGGVENSPLH
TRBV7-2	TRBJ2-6	ASSLNLGAGANVLT
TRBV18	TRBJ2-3	ASSWDRGQDTQY
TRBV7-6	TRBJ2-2	ASSSGTLNTGELF
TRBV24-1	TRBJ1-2	ATSDNIANYGYT
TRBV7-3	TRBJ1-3	ASSFSGGSGNTIY
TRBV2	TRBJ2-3	ASRSTGGAEDTQY
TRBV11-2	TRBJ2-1	ASSLRLAGGSGEQF
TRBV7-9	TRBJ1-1	ASSLEGTEIEAF
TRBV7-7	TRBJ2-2	ASSLMEGSTGELF
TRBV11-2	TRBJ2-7	ASRGGLAGNYEQY
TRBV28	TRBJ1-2	ASSLVSNYGYT
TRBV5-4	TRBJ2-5	ASSSTRGLRETQY
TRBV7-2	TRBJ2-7	ASSFRSGNYEQY
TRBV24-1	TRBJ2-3	ATSDRPGVLGTDTQY
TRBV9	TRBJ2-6	ASSVARGQGESGANVLT
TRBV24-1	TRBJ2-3	ATGGQGAKDTQY
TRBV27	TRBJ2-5	ASSLHGGQGETQY
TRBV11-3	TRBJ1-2	ATPNRIVHGYT
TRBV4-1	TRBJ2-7	ASSLLGTGGFYEQY
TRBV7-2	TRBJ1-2	ASSLEASNYGYT
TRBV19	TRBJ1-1	ASSARGGQGRVNTEAF
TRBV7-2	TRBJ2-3	ASSLVEVAGVKADTQY
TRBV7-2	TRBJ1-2	ASSLGPANYGYT
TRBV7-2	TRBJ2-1	ASSLVAGTHNEQF
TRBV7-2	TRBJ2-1	ASSFLLVGNEQF
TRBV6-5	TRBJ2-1	ASDHRDRGYNEQF
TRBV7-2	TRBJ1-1	ASSPGPTNTEAF
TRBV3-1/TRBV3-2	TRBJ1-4	ASSQGSAGTGVEKLF
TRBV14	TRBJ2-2	ASSRLQQTGELF
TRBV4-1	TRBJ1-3	ASTSLGSGSGNTIY
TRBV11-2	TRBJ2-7	ASSFGPLRVYEQY
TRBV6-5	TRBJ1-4	ASSGTGNEKLF
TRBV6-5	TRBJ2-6	GTTGPSSGANVLT
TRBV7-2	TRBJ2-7	ASSSGTSGLSSYEQY
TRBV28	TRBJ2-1	ASSPSGGWRNEQF
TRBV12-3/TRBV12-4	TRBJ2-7	ASSLGGTYEQY
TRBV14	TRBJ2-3	ASSRQGRDTQY